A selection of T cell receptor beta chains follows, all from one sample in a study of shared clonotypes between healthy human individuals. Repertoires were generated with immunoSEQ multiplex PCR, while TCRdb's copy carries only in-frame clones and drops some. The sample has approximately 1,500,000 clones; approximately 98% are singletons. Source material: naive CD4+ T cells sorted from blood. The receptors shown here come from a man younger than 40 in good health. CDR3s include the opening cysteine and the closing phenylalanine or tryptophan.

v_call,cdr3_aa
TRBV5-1,CASSLPGKYNEQFF
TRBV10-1,CASSESFGQGVTDTQYF
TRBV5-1,CASSQQGLNEQYF
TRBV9,CASSVEGSNQPQHF
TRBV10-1,CASSSGQRPYEQYF
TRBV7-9,CASSSAVYEQYF
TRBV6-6,CASSYGDEQFF
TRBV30,CAWSGTYQGRSQPQHF
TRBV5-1,CASSGQAGGELFF
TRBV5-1,CASSKTGDNEQFF
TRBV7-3,CASSPTREGVNTGELFF
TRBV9,CASSVHPIGTDTQYF
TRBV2,CASSLTTRSFDEQYF
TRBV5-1,CASSFGAPGGETQYF
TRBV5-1,CASSLGGLAGDQETQYF
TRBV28,CASSLGGTIEKLFF